This TCR beta chain was observed in a study of identical twins. Overall study results and limits: Cord blood beta clonotypes that were abundant carried fewer insertions, and memory repertoires showed no such trend.

TCRdb ran MiXCR on the 5' RACE reads and lists one entry per CDR3 protein. The data contain hundreds of thousands of distinct CDR3 sequences, 24% of them singletons. This clonotype was counted only a few times. Its antigen is unknown. These data were likewise used in another study, on T cells expressing NK-cell markers. That work contributes: The TCR beta repertoires originated in sorted CD3+CD56+NKG2C+, CD3+CD56+NKG2C- and CD3+CD56-NKG2C+ T cells. One of eight sequenced donors was HCMV-seronegative; the other seven were seropositive.

The source material was CD4+ T cells sorted from blood. The TCR was taken from a young woman in good health.

Here the CDR3 reads CASSGSSGSAEQFF. The CDR3 DNA is TGTGCCAGCAGCGGTTCGAGCGGGAGTGCAGAGCAGTTCTTC. The V gene is TRBV7-9, the J gene TRBJ2-1; 8 bases line up with TRBD2. The CDR3 is 14 amino acids. Trimming took 5 bases from V and 10 from J; bases not matched to a gene: 10. Germline-derived CDR1 and CDR2 are SEHNR and FQNEAQ (reference sequence).